Listed here are 5 T cell receptor beta chains from one sample, sequenced in a study of blood T cell repertoires in COVID-19. Generated by immunoSEQ multiplex PCR, the TCRdb table keeps only in-frame clones and is missing some. This sample has fewer than 200,000 clones, with 80% to 90% found just once. Source material: peripheral blood. The receptors were sampled from a man aged 35-49 years who had recovered from COVID-19.

The chain has TRBV15 and TRBJ1-6; a weak D match, TRBD1 (6 bases). This CDR3 spans 17 amino acids. Deletions cut 0 bases from V and 6 bases from J, with 15 bases between. Germline V gives CDR1 LNHNV, CDR2 YYDKDF (reference sequence). CDR3 sequence: CATSRDRKAGVNSPLHF. CDR3 DNA: TGTGCCACCAGCAGAGATCGTAAGGCAGGGGTTAATTCACCCCTCCACTTT.

J is TRBJ2-5 and V is TRBV4-2, with 7 bases matching TRBD2. The CDR3 spans 15 residues. Germline values: CDR1 LGHNA, CDR2 YNFKEQ. J lost 5 bases, V lost 0 bases, and 6 bases had no gene match. The CDR3 DNA reads as TGTGCCAGCAGCCAAGAGGGAGGGAGAGGCGAGACCCAGTACTTC. It yields the protein CASSQEGGRGETQYF.

This chain uses TRBV18 with TRBJ2-5, with 8 bases matching TRBD1. This CDR3 is built from 14 residues. The germline V gene has CDR1 KGHSH and CDR2 LQKENI. V trimming: 3 bases; J trimming: 3 bases; junction bases outside the gene matches: 3. CDR3 nucleotide sequence: TGTGCCAGCTCACCGAGACAGGGGAAAGAGACCCAGTACTTC. It codes for CASSPRQGKETQYF.

The chain employs TRBV6-5 and TRBJ1-1; no definite D call. The CDR3 consists of 14 residues. Germline values: CDR1 MNHEY, CDR2 SVGAGI. V lost 0 bases to trimming and J lost 2 bases, with 7 bases between them. The CDR3 DNA follows: TGTGCCAGCAGTTACTCGGGCAGCAACACTGAAGCTTTCTTT. Protein sequence: CASSYSGSNTEAFF.

The V gene is TRBV6-5, the J gene TRBJ2-2, with 12 bases identical to TRBD2. CDR3 length equals 14 residues. The V gene end was trimmed by 5 bases and the J gene end by 5 bases; junction bases not matched to a gene: 0. Looked up from germline, CDR1 is MNHEY and CDR2 is SVGAGI. The CDR3 reads CASSLAGGTGELFF. As DNA, the CDR3 is TGTGCCAGCAGTCTAGCGGGAGGGACCGGGGAGCTGTTTTTT.